This TCR beta chain was sequenced during a study of T cells in narcolepsy. Study results and limitations: Autoreactive HCRT-specific and TRIB2-specific clonotypes were marked in same-patient CSF-versus-blood CD4+ comparisons.

Profiling relied on immunoSEQ multiplex PCR, and the TCRdb table lists in-frame clones only, not all of them. Among tens of thousands of clones, 84% were seen once, and the ten largest hold about 1.3%. In regard to this clone: Its antigen is unidentified.

CDR1 and CDR2 from the germline V gene are SGDLS and YYNGEE. The ends were cut back, 0 bases at V and 8 bases at J, with 15 bases in the middle. This CDR3 contains 15 residues. The sample taken for sequencing was CD45RA- memory CD4+ T cells from PBMCs. The clonotype originates from a human donor with narcolepsy. The V and J genes are TRBV9 and TRBJ2-1; D is perhaps TRBD1 (5 bases). The CDR3 region is CASSVAPGLDYEQFF. Here the CDR3 DNA reads TGTGCCAGCAGCGTAGCTCCAGGGCTTGACTATGAGCAGTTCTTC.